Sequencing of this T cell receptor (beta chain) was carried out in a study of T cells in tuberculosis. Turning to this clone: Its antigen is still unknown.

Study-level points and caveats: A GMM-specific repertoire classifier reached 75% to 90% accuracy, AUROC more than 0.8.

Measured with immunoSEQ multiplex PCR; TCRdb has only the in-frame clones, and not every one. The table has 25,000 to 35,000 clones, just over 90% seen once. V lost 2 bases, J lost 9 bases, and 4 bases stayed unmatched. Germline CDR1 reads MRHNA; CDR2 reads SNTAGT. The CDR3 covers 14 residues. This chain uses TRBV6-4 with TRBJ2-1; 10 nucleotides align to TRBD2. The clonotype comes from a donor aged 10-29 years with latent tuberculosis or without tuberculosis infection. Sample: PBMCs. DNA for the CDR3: TGTGCCAGCAGTGACGGCATAGCGGGAGGTGAGCAGTTCTTC. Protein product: CASSDGIAGGEQFF.